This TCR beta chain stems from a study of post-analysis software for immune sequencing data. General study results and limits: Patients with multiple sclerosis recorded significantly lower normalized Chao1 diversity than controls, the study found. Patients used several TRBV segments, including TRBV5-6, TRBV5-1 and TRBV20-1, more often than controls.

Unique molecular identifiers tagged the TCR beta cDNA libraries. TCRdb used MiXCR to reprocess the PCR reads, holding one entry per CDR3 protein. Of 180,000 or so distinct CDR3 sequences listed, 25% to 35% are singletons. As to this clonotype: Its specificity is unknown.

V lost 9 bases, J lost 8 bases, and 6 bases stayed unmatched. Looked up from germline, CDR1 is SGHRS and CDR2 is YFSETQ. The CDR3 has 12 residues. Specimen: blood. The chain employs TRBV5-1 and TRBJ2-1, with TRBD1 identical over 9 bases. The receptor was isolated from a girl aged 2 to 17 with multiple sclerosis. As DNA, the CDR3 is TGCGCCACCAAGACAGGGGGACATGAGCAGTTCTTC. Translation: CATKTGGHEQFF.